Listed here are 4 T cell receptor beta chains from one sample, sequenced in a study of cytomegalovirus exposure and HLA in healthy donors. The data were produced by immunoSEQ multiplex PCR, yet TCRdb's version contains in-frame clones alone and is incomplete. The sample carries approximately 120,000 clones, roughly nine tenths recorded once. Sequences were obtained from PBMCs. Receptors were obtained from a woman between 18 and 29 years old in good health and CMV-seronegative.

This chain joins TRBV7-9 and TRBJ1-1; 9 nucleotides agree with TRBD1. The CDR3 runs to 19 residues. Trimming cost V 3 bases and J 3 bases; bases outside gene matches: 17. CDR1 and CDR2 (germline): SEHNR, FQNEAQ (reference sequence). Written as DNA, the CDR3 is TGTGCCAGCAGCTTTTTGGGGTATAGACAGGGGGTGAAGGACACTGAAGCTTTCTTT. It is translated as CASSFLGYRQGVKDTEAFF.

The CDR3 sequence: CASSVGLASYNEQFF. The CDR3 DNA follows: TGTGCCAGCAGCGTAGGGCTAGCCTCCTACAATGAGCAGTTCTTC. V gene TRBV9 combines with J gene TRBJ2-1, with D perhaps matching TRBD2 (5 bases). This CDR3 region has 15 residues. CDR1 is SGDLS, CDR2 YYNGEE, per germline. The V gene lost 0 bases and the J gene lost 0 bases, with 7 bases spanning the gap.

The chain has TRBV6-5 and TRBJ1-2; D might be TRBD1 (5 bases). The CDR3 spans 13 residues. CDR1 MNHEY and CDR2 SVGAGI come from the germline V gene. Trimming shortened V by 6 bases and J by 3 bases, and 11 bases separated the two germline ends. The CDR3 loop is CASRPGMDYGYTF. In DNA form, the CDR3 reads TGTGCCAGCAGACCAGGGATGGACTATGGCTACACCTTC.

V and J are TRBV5-1 and TRBJ1-2, with TRBD1 identical over 11 bases. Per germline, CDR1 SGHRS and CDR2 YFSETQ. This CDR3 is built from 14 residues. Trimming removed 4 bases from V and 6 bases from J; junction bases left unmatched: 5. In DNA form, the CDR3 reads TGCGCCAGCAGCCTCCCGGACAGGGGGCATGGCTACACCTTC. Translated: CASSLPDRGHGYTF.